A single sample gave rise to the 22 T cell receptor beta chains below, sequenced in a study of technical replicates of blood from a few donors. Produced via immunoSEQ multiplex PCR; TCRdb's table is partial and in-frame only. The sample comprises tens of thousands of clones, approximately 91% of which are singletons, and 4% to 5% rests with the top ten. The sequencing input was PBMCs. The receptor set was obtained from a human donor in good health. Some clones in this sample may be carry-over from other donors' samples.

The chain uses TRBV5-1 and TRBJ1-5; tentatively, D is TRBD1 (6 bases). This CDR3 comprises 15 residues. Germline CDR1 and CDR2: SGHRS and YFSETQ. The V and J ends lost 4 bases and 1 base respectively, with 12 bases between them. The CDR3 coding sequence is TGCGCCAGCAGCCTCACCGGGACAAGCAATCAGCCCCAGCATTTT. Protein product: CASSLTGTSNQPQHF. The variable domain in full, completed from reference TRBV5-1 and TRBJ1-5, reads KAGVTQTPRYLIKTRGQQVTLSCSPISGHRSVSWYQQTPGQGLQFLFEYFSETQRNKGNFPGRFSGRQFSNSRSEMNVSTLELGDSALYLCASSLTGTSNQPQHFGDGTRLSIL.

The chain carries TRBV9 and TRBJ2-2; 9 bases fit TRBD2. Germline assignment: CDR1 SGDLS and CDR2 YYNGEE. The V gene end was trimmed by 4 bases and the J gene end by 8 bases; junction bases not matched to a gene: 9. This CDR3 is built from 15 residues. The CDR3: CASSLSSGDWGELFF. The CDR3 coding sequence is TGTGCCAGCAGCCTGTCTAGCGGGGATTGGGGGGAGCTGTTTTTT.

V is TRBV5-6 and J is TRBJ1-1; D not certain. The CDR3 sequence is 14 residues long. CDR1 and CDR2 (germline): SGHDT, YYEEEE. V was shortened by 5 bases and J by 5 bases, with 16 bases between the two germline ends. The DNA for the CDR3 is TGTGCCAGCAGGAGAGAAGCGCCGCGTACTGAAGCTTTCTTT. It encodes CASRREAPRTEAFF. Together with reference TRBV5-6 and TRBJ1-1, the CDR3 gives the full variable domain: DAGVTQSPTHLIKTRGQQVTLRCSPKSGHDTVSWYQQALGQGPQFIFQYYEEEERQRGNFPDRFSGHQFPNYSSELNVNALLLGDSALYLCASRREAPRTEAFFGQGTRLTVV.

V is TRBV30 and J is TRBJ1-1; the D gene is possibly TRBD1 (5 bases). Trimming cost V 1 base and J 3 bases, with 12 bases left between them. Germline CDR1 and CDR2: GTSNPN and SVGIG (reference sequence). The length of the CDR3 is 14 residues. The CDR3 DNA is TGTGCCTGGAGTGCCCGGGGGATAGACACTGAAGCTTTCTTT. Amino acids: CAWSARGIDTEAFF.

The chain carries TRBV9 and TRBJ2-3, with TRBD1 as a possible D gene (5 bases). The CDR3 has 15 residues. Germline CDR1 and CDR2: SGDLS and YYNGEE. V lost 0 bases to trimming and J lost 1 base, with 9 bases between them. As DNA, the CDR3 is TGTGCCAGCAGCGTAGAGGGCAGGGGCACAGATACGCAGTATTTT. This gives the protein CASSVEGRGTDTQYF. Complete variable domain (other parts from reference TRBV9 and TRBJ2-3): DSGVTQTPKHLITATGQRVTLRCSPRSGDLSVYWYQQSLDQGLQFLIQYYNGEERAKGNILERFSAQQFPDLHSELNLSSLELGDSALYFCASSVEGRGTDTQYFGPGTRLTVL.

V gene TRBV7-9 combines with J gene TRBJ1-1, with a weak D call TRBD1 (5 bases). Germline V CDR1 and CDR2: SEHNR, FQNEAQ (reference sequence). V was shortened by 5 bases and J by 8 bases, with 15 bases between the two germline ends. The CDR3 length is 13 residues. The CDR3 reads CASSHTGRLEAFF. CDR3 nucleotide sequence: TGTGCCAGCAGCCATACAGGACGGCTCGAAGCTTTCTTT. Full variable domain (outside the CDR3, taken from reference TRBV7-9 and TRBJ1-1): DTGVSQNPRHKITKRGQNVTFRCDPISEHNRLYWYRQTLGQGPEFLTYFQNEAQLEKSRLLSDRFSAERPKGSFSTLEIQRTEQGDSAMYLCASSHTGRLEAFFGQGTRLTVV.

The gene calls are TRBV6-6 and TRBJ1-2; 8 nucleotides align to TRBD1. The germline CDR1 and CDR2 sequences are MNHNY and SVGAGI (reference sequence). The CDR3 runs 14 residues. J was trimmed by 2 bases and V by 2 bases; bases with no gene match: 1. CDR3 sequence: CASSYRTGNYGYTF. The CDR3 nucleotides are TGTGCCAGCAGTTACCGGACAGGGAACTATGGCTACACCTTC.

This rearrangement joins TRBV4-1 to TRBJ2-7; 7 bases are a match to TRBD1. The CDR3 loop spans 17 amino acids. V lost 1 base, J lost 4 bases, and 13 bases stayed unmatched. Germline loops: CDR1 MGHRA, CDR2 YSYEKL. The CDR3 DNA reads TGCGCCAGCAGCCAAGGAGGGGACAGAGAGCCTGGGTACGAGCAGTACTTC. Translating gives CASSQGGDREPGYEQYF.

CDR3 sequence (DNA): TGTGCCAGCAGTTCTCCCCCGGGACAGGAAGCTTTCTTT. This translates into CASSSPPGQEAFF. The chain carries TRBV6-5 and TRBJ1-1; 7 bases are shared with TRBD1. Germline values: CDR1 MNHEY, CDR2 SVGAGI. With V trimmed by 4 bases and J by 8 bases, 7 bases remained unmatched. The CDR3 sequence is 13 residues long.

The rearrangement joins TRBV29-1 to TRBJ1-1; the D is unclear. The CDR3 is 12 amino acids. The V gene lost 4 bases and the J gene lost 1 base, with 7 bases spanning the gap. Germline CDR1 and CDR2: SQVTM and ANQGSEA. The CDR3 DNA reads TGCAGCGTTGGGTCGGGGAACACTGAAGCTTTCTTT. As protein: CSVGSGNTEAFF.

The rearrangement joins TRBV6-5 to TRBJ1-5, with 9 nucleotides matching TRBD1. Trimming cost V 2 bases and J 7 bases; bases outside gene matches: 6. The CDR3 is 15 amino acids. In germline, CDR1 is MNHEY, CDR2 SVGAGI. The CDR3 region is CASSYRTGEGQPQHF. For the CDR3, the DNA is TGTGCCAGCAGTTACCGGACAGGGGAGGGACAGCCCCAGCATTTT.

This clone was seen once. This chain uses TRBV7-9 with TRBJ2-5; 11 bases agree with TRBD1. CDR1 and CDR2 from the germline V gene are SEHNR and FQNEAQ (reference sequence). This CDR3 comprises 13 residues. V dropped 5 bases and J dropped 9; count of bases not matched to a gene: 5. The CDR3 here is CASSGQGATAQYF. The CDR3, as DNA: TGTGCCAGCAGCGGACAGGGGGCAACCGCCCAGTACTTC.

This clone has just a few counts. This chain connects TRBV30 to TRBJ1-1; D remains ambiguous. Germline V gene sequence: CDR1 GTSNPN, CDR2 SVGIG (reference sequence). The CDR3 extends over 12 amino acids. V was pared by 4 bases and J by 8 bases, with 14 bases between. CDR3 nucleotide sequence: TGTGCCTGGACCCCCGGGAGGCGGGAAGCTTTCTTT. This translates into CAWTPGRREAFF.

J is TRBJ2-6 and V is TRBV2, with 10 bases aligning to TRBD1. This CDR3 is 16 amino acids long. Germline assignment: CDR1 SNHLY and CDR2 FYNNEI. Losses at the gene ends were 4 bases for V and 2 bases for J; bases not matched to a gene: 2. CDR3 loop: CASSAGTGAGANVLTF. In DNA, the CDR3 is TGTGCCAGCAGTGCCGGGACAGGGGCTGGGGCCAACGTCCTGACTTTC.

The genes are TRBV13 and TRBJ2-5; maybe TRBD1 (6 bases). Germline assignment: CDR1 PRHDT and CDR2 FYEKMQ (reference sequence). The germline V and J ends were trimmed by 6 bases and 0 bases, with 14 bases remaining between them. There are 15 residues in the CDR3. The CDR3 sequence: CASSTTGQHQETQYF. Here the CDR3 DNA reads TGTGCCAGCAGTACTACCGGACAGCACCAAGAGACCCAGTACTTC.

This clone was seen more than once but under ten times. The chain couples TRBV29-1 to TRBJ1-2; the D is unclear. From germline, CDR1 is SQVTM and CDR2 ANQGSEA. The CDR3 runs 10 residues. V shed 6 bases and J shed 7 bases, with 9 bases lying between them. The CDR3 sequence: CSVDEVGYTF. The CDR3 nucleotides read TGCAGCGTGGATGAGGTTGGCTACACCTTC.

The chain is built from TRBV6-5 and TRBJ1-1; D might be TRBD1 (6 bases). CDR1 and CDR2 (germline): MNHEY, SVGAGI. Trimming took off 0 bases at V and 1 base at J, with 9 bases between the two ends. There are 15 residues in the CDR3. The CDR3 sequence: CASSYSDRKNTEAFF. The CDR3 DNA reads TGTGCCAGCAGTTACTCTGACAGGAAGAACACTGAAGCTTTCTTT.

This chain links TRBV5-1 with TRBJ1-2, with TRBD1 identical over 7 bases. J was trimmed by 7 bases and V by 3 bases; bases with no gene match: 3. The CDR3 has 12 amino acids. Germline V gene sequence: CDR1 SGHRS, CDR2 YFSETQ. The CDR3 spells CASSYDRVGYTF. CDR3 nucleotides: TGCGCCAGCAGCTACGACAGGGTTGGCTACACCTTC.

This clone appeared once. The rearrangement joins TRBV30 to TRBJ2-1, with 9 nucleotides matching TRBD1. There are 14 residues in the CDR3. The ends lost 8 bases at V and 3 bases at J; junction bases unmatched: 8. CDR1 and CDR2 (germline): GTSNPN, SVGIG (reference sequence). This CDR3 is CAGQTGGLYNEQFF. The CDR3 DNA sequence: TGTGCCGGACAAACAGGGGGCCTCTACAATGAGCAGTTCTTC.

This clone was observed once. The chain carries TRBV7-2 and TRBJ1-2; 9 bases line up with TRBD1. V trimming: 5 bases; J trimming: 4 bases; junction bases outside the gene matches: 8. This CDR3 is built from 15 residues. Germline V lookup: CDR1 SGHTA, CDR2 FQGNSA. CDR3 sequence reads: CASSVTGTGIYGYTF. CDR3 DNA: TGTGCCAGCAGCGTAACCGGGACAGGGATCTATGGCTACACCTTC.

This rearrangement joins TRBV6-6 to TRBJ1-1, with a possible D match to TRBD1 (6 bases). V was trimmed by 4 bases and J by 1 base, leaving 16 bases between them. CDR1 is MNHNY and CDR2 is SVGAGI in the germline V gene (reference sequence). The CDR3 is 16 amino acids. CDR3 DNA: TGTGCCAGCAGTTCCGGTTCGCAGGGGAAGAACACTGAAGCTTTCTTT. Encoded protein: CASSSGSQGKNTEAFF.

CDR3 loop: CASSQGTSGLPYNEQFF. CDR3 coding DNA: TGCGCCAGCAGTCAAGGGACTAGCGGGCTCCCCTACAATGAGCAGTTCTTC. The rearrangement joins TRBV5-1 to TRBJ2-1; 12 bases are shared with TRBD2. This CDR3 contains 17 residues. CDR1 SGHRS and CDR2 YFSETQ come from the germline V gene. V lost 5 bases, J lost 2 bases, and 8 bases stayed unmatched.